This entry lists 9 T cell receptor beta chains sequenced from one sample in a study of blood T cell repertoires in COVID-19. Data came from immunoSEQ multiplex PCR; TCRdb stores just in-frame clones and leaves some out. The repertoire holds a few hundred thousand clones, with 70% to 90% as singletons. Sequencing was done on a sample of PBMCs or T cells enriched from blood (not recorded which). These receptors were obtained from a woman aged 60 to 75 in a cohort exposed to, infected with or recovered from COVID-19 (not recorded which).

The chain uses TRBV30 and TRBJ2-1, with 8 nucleotides matching TRBD2. The germline gives CDR1 GTSNPN, CDR2 SVGIG (reference sequence). The CDR3 is 16 amino acids. J lost 3 bases, V lost 2 bases, and 9 bases had no gene match. CDR3 DNA: TGTGCCTGGAGTCCGGGAGGGGACGTTTTCTACAATGAGCAGTTCTTC. Its protein product is CAWSPGGDVFYNEQFF.

Written as DNA, the CDR3 is TGTGCCACCATCAGTCCCGGGACAGGGGGCAATGAGCAGTTCTTC. Amino acid sequence: CATISPGTGGNEQFF. The genes are TRBV6-5 and TRBJ2-1, with 11 bases that match TRBD1. This CDR3 comprises 15 residues. The germline CDR1 and CDR2 sequences are MNHEY and SVGAGI. The junction had 11 bases not matched to a gene; V was cut back by 10 bases and J by 6 bases.

V is TRBV6-5 and J is TRBJ2-7, with 7 nucleotides matching TRBD1. This CDR3 spans 15 amino acids. V lost 0 bases to trimming and J lost 3 bases; unmatched junction nucleotides: 5. Germline assignment: CDR1 MNHEY and CDR2 SVGAGI. CDR3 amino acids: CASSYSSDRDYEQYF. The CDR3 nucleotides read TGTGCCAGCAGTTACTCTTCCGACAGGGACTACGAGCAGTACTTC.

The genes are TRBV19 and TRBJ1-2; 8 bases map to TRBD1. The junction had 7 bases not matched to a gene; V was cut back by 6 bases and J by 4 bases. This CDR3 region has 14 residues. Germline V gene lookup returns CDR1 LNHDA and CDR2 SQIVND (reference sequence). The CDR3 bases are TGTGCCAGTAGCTCCCCAGGGGGCGGCTATGGCTACACCTTC. Translated, it gives CASSSPGGGYGYTF.

The chain employs TRBV30 and TRBJ2-7; TRBD2 matches at 12 bases. V lost 2 bases and J lost 1; bases outside the gene matches: 3. Germline CDR1 is GTSNPN and CDR2 is SVGIG (reference sequence). The CDR3 has 15 amino acids. CDR3 sequence (DNA): TGTGCCTGGAGTACCACTAGCGGGAGGTCCTACGAGCAGTACTTC. This codes for CAWSTTSGRSYEQYF.

This chain links TRBV28 with TRBJ2-3; the match to TRBD1 covers 8 bases. Germline V lookup: CDR1 MDHEN, CDR2 SYDVKM. The junction had 5 bases not matched to a gene; V was cut back by 3 bases and J by 3 bases. The length of the CDR3 is 15 residues. The CDR3 DNA reads TGTGCCAGCAGTTTGAGTACAGGGGGGACAGATACGCAGTATTTT. Encoded protein: CASSLSTGGTDTQYF.

The chain has TRBV5-6 and TRBJ1-2; 7 bases align to TRBD1. Trimming at V came to 1 base and at J to 3 bases, leaving 3 bases not matched to a gene. The CDR3 length is 14 residues. Per germline, CDR1 SGHDT and CDR2 YYEEEE. The CDR3 is CASSLRGHDYGYTF. As DNA, the CDR3 is TGTGCCAGCAGCTTGAGGGGGCATGACTATGGCTACACCTTC.

The rearrangement joins TRBV10-3 to TRBJ2-7; D gene ambiguous. Germline CDR1 ENHRY, CDR2 SYGVKD. The CDR3 totals 14 residues. V lost 3 bases to trimming and J lost 4 bases, with 13 bases between them. The CDR3 loop is CAISDPTLLYEQYF. In DNA, the CDR3 is TGTGCCATCAGTGACCCGACTCTCTTATACGAGCAGTACTTC.

The rearrangement links TRBV7-3 to TRBJ2-1; maybe TRBD1 (5 bases). The V end lost 3 bases, the J end lost 5 bases, and 11 bases lay between the germline ends. The CDR3 runs to 14 residues. Germline lookup yields CDR1 SGHTA and CDR2 FQGTGA. The CDR3 region has the DNA TGTGCCAGCAGCTTGTCAGGGATCGACAATGAGCAGTTCTTC. Translated, it gives CASSLSGIDNEQFF.